This TCR beta chain was sequenced for a study of cytomegalovirus exposure and HLA in healthy donors. Background on the study: The approximately 710 first-cohort repertoires and the 100 to 150 validation repertoires shared the same platform, a later analysis reported.

The V and J ends lost 7 bases and 0 bases respectively, with 20 bases between them. Germline lookup yields CDR1 GTSNPN and CDR2 SVGIG (reference sequence). The CDR3 runs to 16 residues. The table came from immunoSEQ multiplex PCR; TCRdb's copy has only in-frame clones and leaves some out. The table records 120,000 to 150,000 clones, 90% to 95% of them present only once. Points on this clone: The target antigen is unknown.

Study results and caveats: Cytomegalovirus status was reportedly diagnosed by the classifier with high specificity and sensitivity. The study listed 164 cytomegalovirus-associated TCR beta chains. Rare sequences made up most TCRs, while some public TCRs were found in many donors.

The sequencing input was PBMCs. The V call is TRBV30, the J call TRBJ2-3, with D possibly being TRBD1 (6 bases). The TCR originated in a man between 18 and 29 years old in good health and CMV-seronegative. The CDR3 DNA is TGTGCCTCGTACGAGGACAGCCCGACTAGCACAGATACGCAGTATTTT. It codes for CASYEDSPTSTDTQYF.